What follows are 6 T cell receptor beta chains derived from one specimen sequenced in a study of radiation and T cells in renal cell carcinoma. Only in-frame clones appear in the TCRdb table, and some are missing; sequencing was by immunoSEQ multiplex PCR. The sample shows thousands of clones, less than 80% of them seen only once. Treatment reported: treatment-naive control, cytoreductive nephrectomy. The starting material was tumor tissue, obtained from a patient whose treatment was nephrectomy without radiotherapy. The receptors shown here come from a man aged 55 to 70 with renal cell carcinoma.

DNA of the CDR3: TGCAGCGTTGATGCCCCGGGAGGCTCCTACAATGAGCAGTTCTTC. It encodes CSVDAPGGSYNEQFF. V usage is TRBV29-1 and J usage is TRBJ2-1, with TRBD2 matching 7 bases. CDR1 is SQVTM, CDR2 ANQGSEA, per germline. V lost 3 bases, J lost 0 bases, and 5 bases stayed unmatched. CDR3 size: 15 residues.

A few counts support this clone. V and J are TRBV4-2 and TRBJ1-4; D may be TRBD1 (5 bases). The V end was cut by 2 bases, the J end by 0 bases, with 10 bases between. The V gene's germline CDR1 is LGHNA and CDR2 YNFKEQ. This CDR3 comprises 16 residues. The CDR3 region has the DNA TGTGCCAGCAGCCAAAGCACAGGAGCAACTAATGAAAAACTGTTTTTT. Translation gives CASSQSTGATNEKLFF.

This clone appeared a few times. The CDR3 loop is CASTRGRRTGELFF. In nucleotides, the CDR3 is TGTGCCAGTACCCGGGGCAGGCGCACCGGGGAGCTGTTTTTT. J is TRBJ2-2 and V is TRBV19; either TRBD1 or TRBD2 may fit D (5 bases each). Per germline, CDR1 LNHDA and CDR2 SQIVND (reference sequence). The V end was cut by 7 bases, the J end by 4 bases, with 13 bases between. This CDR3 is built from 14 residues.

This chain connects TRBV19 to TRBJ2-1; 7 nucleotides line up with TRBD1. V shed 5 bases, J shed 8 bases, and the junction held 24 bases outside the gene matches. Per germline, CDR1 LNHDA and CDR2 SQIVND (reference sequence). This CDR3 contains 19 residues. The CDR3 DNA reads TGTGCCAGTAGTTCCTATCCCCGCCCTCGACAGGGAGTGGGAGATGAGCAGTTCTTC. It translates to CASSSYPRPRQGVGDEQFF.

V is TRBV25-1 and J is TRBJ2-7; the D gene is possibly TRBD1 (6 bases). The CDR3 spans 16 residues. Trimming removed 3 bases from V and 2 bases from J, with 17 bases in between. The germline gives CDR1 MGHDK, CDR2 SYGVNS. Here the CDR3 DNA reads TGTGCCAGCAGTGATCGCCAAAAAGGGACAACCTACGAGCAGTACTTC. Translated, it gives CASSDRQKGTTYEQYF.

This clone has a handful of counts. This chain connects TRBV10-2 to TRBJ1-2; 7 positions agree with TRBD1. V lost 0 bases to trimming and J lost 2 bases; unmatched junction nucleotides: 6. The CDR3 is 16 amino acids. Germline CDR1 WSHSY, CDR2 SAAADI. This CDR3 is CASSESRTGPNYGYTF. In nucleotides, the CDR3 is TGCGCCAGCAGTGAGTCTCGGACAGGACCGAACTATGGCTACACCTTC.